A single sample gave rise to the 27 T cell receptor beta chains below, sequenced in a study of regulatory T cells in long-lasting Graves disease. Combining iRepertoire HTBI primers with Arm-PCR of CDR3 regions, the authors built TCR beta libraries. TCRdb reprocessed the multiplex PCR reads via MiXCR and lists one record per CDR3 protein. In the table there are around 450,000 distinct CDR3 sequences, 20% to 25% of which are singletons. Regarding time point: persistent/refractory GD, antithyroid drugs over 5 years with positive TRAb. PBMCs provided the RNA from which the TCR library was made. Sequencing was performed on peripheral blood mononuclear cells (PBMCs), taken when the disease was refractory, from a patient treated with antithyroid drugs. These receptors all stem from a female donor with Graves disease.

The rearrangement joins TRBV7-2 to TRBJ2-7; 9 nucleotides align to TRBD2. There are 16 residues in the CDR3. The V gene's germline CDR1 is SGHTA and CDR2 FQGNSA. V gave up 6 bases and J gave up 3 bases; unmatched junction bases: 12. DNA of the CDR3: TGTGCCAGCAGTTCAACTCGACTAGCGGCGAACTACGAGCAGTACTTC. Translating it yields CASSSTRLAANYEQYF.

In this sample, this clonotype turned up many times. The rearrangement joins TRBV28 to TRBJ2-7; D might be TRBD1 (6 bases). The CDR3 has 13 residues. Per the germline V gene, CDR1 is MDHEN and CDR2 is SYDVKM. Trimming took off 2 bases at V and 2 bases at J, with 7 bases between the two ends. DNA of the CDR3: TGTGCCAGCAGTTTAGGGACAACCTACGAGCAGTACTTC. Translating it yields CASSLGTTYEQYF.

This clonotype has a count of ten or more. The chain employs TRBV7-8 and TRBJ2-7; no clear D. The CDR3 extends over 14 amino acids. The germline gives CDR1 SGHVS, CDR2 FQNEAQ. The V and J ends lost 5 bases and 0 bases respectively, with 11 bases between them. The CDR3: CASSARYGSYEQYF. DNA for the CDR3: TGTGCCAGCAGCGCCCGGTACGGCTCCTACGAGCAGTACTTC.

The CDR3 loop is CASRDTGRPNEKLFF. The CDR3 DNA reads as TGTGCCAGCAGGGACACAGGGCGCCCTAATGAAAAACTGTTTTTT. The rearrangement uses TRBV6-1 and TRBJ1-4, with D maybe TRBD1 (6 bases). CDR3 length equals 15 residues. Germline CDR1 is MNHNS and CDR2 is SASEGT. V lost 6 bases and J 3 bases, leaving 14 bases between the germline ends.

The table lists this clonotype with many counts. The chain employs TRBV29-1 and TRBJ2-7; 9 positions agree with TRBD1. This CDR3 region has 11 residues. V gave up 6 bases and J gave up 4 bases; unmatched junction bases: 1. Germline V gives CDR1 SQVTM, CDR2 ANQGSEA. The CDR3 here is CSVGTGYEQYF. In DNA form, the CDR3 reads TGCAGCGTGGGGACAGGGTACGAGCAGTACTTC.

The CDR3 DNA is TGTGCCAGCAGCTTCAGGGGGCACGAGCAGTACTTC. It is translated as CASSFRGHEQYF. This chain uses TRBV7-2 with TRBJ2-7, with 8 bases lining up with TRBD1. After removal of 3 bases from V and 5 bases from J, the junction contained 0 bases not matched to a gene. Germline CDR1 reads SGHTA; CDR2 reads FQGNSA. This CDR3 contains 12 residues.

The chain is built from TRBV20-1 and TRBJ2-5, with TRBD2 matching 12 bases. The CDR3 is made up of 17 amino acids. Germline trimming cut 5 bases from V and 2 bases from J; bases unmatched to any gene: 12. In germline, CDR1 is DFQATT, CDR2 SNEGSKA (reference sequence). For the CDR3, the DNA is TGCAGTGCTCAAACGCTAGCGGGGGGGCAGTGGCAAGAGACCCAGTACTTC. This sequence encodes CSAQTLAGGQWQETQYF.

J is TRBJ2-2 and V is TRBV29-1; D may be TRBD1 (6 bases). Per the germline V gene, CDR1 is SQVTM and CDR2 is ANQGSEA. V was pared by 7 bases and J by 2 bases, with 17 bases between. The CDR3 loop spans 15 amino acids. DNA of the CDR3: TGCAGCGGCCTTGGTGGGGACACCAACACCGGGGAGCTGTTTTTT. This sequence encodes CSGLGGDTNTGELFF.

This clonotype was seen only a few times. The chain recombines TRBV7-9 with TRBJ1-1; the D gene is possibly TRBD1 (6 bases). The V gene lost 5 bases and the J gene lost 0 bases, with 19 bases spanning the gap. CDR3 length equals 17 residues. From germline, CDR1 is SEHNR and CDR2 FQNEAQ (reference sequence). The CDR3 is CASSPPWGARVNTEAFF. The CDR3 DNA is TGTGCCAGCAGCCCCCCGTGGGGGGCGAGGGTGAACACTGAAGCTTTCTTT.

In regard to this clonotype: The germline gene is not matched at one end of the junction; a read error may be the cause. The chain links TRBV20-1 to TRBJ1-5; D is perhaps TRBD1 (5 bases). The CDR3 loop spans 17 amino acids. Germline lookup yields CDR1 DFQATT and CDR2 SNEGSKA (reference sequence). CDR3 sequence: CSADGGGPDYSNQPQRF. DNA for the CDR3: TGCAGTGCTGATGGGGGGGGTCCCGATTATAGCAATCAGCCCCAGCGTTTT.

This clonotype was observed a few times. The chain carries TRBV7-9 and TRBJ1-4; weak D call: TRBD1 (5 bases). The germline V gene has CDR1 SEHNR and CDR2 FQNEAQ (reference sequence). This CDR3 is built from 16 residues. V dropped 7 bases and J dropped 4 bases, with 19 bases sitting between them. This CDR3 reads CASTSSRRGVNEKLFF. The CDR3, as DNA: TGTGCCAGCACCTCGTCCCGGCGAGGGGTTAATGAAAAACTGTTTTTT.

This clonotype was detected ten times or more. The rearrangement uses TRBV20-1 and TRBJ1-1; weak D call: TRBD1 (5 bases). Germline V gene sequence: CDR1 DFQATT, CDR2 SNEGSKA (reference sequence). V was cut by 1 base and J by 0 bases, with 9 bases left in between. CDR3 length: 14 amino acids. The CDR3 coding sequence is TGCAGTGCTAGAGTTGGGGCCATGAACACTGAAGCTTTCTTT. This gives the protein CSARVGAMNTEAFF.

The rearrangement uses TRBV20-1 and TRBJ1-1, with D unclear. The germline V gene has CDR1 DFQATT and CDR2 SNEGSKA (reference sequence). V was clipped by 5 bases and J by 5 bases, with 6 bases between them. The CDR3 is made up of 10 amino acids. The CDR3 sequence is CSAEGTEAFF. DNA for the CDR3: TGCAGTGCTGAGGGTACTGAAGCTTTCTTT.

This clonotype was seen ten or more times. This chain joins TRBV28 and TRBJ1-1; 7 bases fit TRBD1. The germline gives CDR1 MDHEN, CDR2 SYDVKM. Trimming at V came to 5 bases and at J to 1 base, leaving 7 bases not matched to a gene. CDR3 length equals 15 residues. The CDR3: CASSPRGTANTEAFF. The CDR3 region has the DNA TGTGCCAGCAGTCCCAGGGGGACAGCGAACACTGAAGCTTTCTTT.

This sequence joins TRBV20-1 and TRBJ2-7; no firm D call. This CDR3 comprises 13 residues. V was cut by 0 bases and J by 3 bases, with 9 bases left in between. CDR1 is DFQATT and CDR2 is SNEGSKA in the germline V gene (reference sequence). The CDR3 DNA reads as TGCAGTGCTAGAGATGGGCAGCACTACGAGCAGTACTTC. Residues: CSARDGQHYEQYF.

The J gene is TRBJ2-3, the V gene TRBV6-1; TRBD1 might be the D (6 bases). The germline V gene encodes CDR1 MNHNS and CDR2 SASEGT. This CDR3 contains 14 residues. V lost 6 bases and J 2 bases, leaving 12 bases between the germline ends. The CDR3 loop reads CASSRGQFTDTQYF. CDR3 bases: TGTGCCAGCAGCCGCGGACAGTTCACAGATACGCAGTATTTT.

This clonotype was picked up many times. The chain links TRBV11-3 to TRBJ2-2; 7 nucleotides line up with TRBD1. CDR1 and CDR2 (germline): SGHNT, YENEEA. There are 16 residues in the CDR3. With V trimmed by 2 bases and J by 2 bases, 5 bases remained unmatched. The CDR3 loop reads CASSLRRQGNTGELFF. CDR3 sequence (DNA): TGTGCCAGCAGCTTAAGGAGACAGGGAAACACCGGGGAGCTGTTTTTT.

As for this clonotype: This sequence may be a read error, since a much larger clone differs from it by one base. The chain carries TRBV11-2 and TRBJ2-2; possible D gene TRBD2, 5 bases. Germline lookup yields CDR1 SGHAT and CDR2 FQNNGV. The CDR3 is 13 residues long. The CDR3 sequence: CASSLDQTGEPFF. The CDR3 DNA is TGTGCCAGCAGCTTAGATCAAACCGGGGAGCCGTTTTTT.

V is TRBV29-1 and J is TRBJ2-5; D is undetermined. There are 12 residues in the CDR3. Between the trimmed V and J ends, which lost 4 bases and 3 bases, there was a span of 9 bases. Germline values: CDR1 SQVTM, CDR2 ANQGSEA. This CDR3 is CSVAGSEETQYF. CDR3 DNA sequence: TGCAGCGTTGCAGGCAGCGAAGAGACCCAGTACTTC.

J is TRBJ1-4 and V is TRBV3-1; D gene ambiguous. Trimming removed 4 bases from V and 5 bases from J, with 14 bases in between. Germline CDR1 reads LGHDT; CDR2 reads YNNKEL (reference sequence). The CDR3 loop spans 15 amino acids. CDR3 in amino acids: CASSPSATTNEKLFF. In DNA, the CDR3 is TGTGCCAGCAGCCCGTCGGCCACTACAAATGAAAAACTGTTTTTT.

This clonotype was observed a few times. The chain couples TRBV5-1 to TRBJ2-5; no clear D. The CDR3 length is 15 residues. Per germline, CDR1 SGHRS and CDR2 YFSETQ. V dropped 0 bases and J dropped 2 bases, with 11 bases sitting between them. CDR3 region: CASSLGGFQQETQYF. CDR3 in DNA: TGCGCCAGCAGCTTGGGAGGCTTTCAACAAGAGACCCAGTACTTC.

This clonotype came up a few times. CDR3 protein: CATSSQGTEAFF. In DNA form, the CDR3 reads TGTGCCACCAGCTCCCAGGGGACTGAAGCTTTCTTT. J is TRBJ1-1 and V is TRBV24-1; D possibly corresponds to TRBD1 (6 bases). From germline, CDR1 is KGHDR and CDR2 SFDVKD. The CDR3 has 12 residues. Trimming shortened V by 7 bases and J by 5 bases, and 10 bases separated the two germline ends.

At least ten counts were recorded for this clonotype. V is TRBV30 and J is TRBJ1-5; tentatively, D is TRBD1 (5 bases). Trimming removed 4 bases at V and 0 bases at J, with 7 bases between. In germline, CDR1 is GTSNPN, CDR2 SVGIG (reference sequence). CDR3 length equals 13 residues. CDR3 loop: CAWTGSSNQPQHF. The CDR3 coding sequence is TGTGCCTGGACAGGGTCTAGCAATCAGCCCCAGCATTTT.

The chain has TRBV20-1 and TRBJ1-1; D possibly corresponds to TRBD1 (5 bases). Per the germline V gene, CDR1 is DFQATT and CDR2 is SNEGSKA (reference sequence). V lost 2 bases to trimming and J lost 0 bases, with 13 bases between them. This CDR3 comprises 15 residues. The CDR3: CSARRLTDLNTEAFF. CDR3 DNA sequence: TGCAGTGCTAGACGGTTGACAGATTTGAACACTGAAGCTTTCTTT.

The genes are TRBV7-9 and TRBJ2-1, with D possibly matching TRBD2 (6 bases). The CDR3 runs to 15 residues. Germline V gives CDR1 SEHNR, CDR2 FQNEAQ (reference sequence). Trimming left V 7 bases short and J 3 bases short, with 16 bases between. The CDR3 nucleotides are TGTGCCAGCAACCCGAGGGTAGCGGACTACAATGAGCAGTTCTTC. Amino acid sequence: CASNPRVADYNEQFF. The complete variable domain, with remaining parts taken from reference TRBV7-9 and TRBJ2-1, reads DTGVSQNPRHKITKRGQNVTFRCDPISEHNRLYWYRQTLGQGPEFLTYFQNEAQLEKSRLLSDRFSAERPKGSFSTLEIQRTEQGDSAMYLCASNPRVADYNEQFFGPGTRLTVL.

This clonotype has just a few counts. CDR3 amino acids: CASSLLVGTPLSDTQYF. CDR3 bases: TGTGCCAGCAGTTTATTAGTGGGGACACCCCTCTCAGATACGCAGTATTTT. V and J are TRBV28 and TRBJ2-3; possibly TRBD1 for D (6 bases). Between the trimmed V and J ends, which lost 1 base and 4 bases, there was a span of 18 bases. This CDR3 is 17 amino acids long. Germline-derived CDR1 and CDR2 are MDHEN and SYDVKM.

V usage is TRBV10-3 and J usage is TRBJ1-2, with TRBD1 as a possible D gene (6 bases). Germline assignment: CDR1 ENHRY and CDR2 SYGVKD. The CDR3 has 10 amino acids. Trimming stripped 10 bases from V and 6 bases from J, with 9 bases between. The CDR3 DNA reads TGTGCCAGTGGGGACAATGGCTACACCTTC. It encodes CASGDNGYTF.